This entry lists 25 T cell receptor beta chains sequenced from one sample in a study of T cell responses to AZD1222 COVID-19 vaccine. Method: immunoSEQ multiplex PCR; TCRdb's copy keeps in-frame clones and lacks some. The sample carries around 150,000 clones, roughly 90% recorded once. The sequences come from peripheral blood, collected 28 days after the second AZD1222 dose. The receptors originated from an adult who received the AZD1222 COVID-19 vaccine.

A few counts support this clone. The genes are TRBV10-3 and TRBJ2-2; no clear D gene. Germline CDR1 ENHRY, CDR2 SYGVKD. The CDR3 covers 12 residues. V gave up 7 bases and J gave up 0 bases, with 3 bases separating them. This CDR3 is CAITSNTGELFF. The DNA of the CDR3 is TGTGCCATCACCTCGAACACCGGGGAGCTGTTTTTT.

This clone was found once. The rearrangement uses TRBV5-4 and TRBJ2-7; 7 nucleotides line up with TRBD2. This CDR3 contains 16 residues. Germline V gives CDR1 SGHNT, CDR2 YYREEE (reference sequence). J was trimmed by 5 bases and V by 0 bases; bases with no gene match: 11. The CDR3 DNA reads as TGTGCCAGCAGCTTGGATAGCGGGCTTACCTACCACGAGCAGTACTTC. It yields the protein CASSLDSGLTYHEQYF.

This chain links TRBV12-3 or TRBV12-4 with TRBJ1-1, with D perhaps matching TRBD1 (5 bases). The CDR3 has 13 residues. V was cut by 4 bases and J by 8 bases, with 14 bases left in between. In nucleotides, the CDR3 is TGTGCCAGCAGTTGGGCCGGGGGGGGAGAAGCTTTCTTT. Protein product: CASSWAGGGEAFF.

V gene TRBV5-4 combines with J gene TRBJ1-2; tentative D call: TRBD1 (5 bases). From germline, CDR1 is SGHNT and CDR2 YYREEE (reference sequence). This CDR3 is 15 amino acids long. The germline V and J ends were trimmed by 1 base and 7 bases, with 17 bases remaining between them. CDR3 nucleotides: TGTGCCAGCAGCTTGATGGGGGGGGACCATGTTGGCTACACCTTC. Its protein is CASSLMGGDHVGYTF.

This rearrangement joins TRBV5-1 to TRBJ1-5, with 7 bases fitting TRBD1. Germline V gives CDR1 SGHRS, CDR2 YFSETQ. The CDR3 length is 13 residues. V was clipped by 7 bases and J by 9 bases; unmatched bases: 10. The CDR3: CASREQGSGPQHF. CDR3 sequence (DNA): TGCGCCAGCCGCGAACAGGGGTCTGGGCCCCAGCATTTT. Together with reference TRBV5-1 and TRBJ1-5, the CDR3 gives the full variable domain: KAGVTQTPRYLIKTRGQQVTLSCSPISGHRSVSWYQQTPGQGLQFLFEYFSETQRNKGNFPGRFSGRQFSNSRSEMNVSTLELGDSALYLCASREQGSGPQHFGDGTRLSIL.

Regarding this clone: This same CDR3 is encoded by further DNA sequences in the sample. The chain recombines TRBV20-1 with TRBJ1-2; D remains unclear. The CDR3 runs to 10 residues. The V gene lost 5 bases and the J gene lost 4 bases, with 5 bases spanning the gap. The germline V gene has CDR1 DFQATT and CDR2 SNEGSKA (reference sequence). This CDR3 is CSASGYGYTF. The CDR3 bases are TGCAGTGCTTCGGGCTATGGCTACACCTTC.

This clone occurred once. V usage is TRBV19 and J usage is TRBJ1-1; D is undetermined. V lost 7 bases and J lost 0, with 15 bases in between. Per the germline V gene, CDR1 is LNHDA and CDR2 is SQIVND (reference sequence). This CDR3 region has 15 residues. This CDR3 is CASTILATVNTEAFF. DNA for the CDR3: TGTGCCAGTACCATACTCGCGACGGTGAACACTGAAGCTTTCTTT.

This chain links TRBV2 with TRBJ2-1; D is possibly TRBD2 (6 bases). Germline CDR1 is SNHLY and CDR2 is FYNNEI. Between the trimmed V and J ends, which lost 3 bases and 2 bases, there was a span of 14 bases. This CDR3 spans 16 amino acids. CDR3 nucleotides: TGTGCCAGCAGTGACCTGGAGGGGCCAGCCTACAATGAGCAGTTCTTC. Protein sequence: CASSDLEGPAYNEQFF.

The chain joins TRBV15 to TRBJ1-6; D is unresolved. Germline lookup yields CDR1 LNHNV and CDR2 YYDKDF (reference sequence). This CDR3 is built from 13 residues. Trimming shortened V by 3 bases and J by 6 bases, and 6 bases separated the two germline ends. The CDR3 coding sequence is TGTGCCACCAGCAGGGACCTTAATTCACCCCTCCACTTT. Protein: CATSRDLNSPLHF.

The CDR3 DNA reads TGCGCCAGCAGCCAAGTCAGATCCGGGACGAATTACTATAATTCACCCCTCCACTTT. It codes for CASSQVRSGTNYYNSPLHF. V gene TRBV4-3 combines with J gene TRBJ1-6; D might be TRBD1 (5 bases). The CDR3 spans 19 residues. The germline V gene encodes CDR1 LGHNA and CDR2 YSLEER. The V gene lost 1 base and the J gene lost 3 bases, with 19 bases spanning the gap.

The CDR3 DNA is TGTGCCAGCAGCCAAGATCTTGAAATGCGGGGTTTTGGCAATCAGCCCCAGCATTTT. Translated: CASSQDLEMRGFGNQPQHF. The chain couples TRBV3-1 (or the pseudogene TRBV3-2) to TRBJ1-5; unclear D gene. This CDR3 comprises 19 residues. Per the germline V gene, CDR1 is LGHDT and CDR2 is YNNKEL (reference sequence). The germline V and J ends were trimmed by 0 bases and 2 bases, with 20 bases remaining between them.

The chain links TRBV10-3 to TRBJ2-1; D may be TRBD2 (6 bases). Trimming took off 2 bases at V and 3 bases at J, with 8 bases between the two ends. This CDR3 has 14 amino acids. Germline V gene sequence: CDR1 ENHRY, CDR2 SYGVKD. The CDR3 here is CAISEIADYNEQFF. The CDR3 nucleotides are TGTGCCATCAGTGAGATAGCGGACTACAATGAGCAGTTCTTC.

The rearrangement links TRBV6-2 or TRBV6-3 to TRBJ2-5, with 8 bases fitting TRBD2. The CDR3 runs to 15 residues. V lost 5 bases and J lost 7; bases outside the gene matches: 12. Germline CDR1 reads MNHEY; CDR2 reads SVGEGT. The CDR3 nucleotides read TGTGCCAGCAGTACCTTCCGGGAGGGAGGAACGACCCAGTACTTC. Protein: CASSTFREGGTTQYF.

V and J are TRBV5-1 and TRBJ2-3; D is undetermined. CDR3 length equals 15 residues. CDR1 and CDR2 (germline): SGHRS, YFSETQ. V lost 0 bases and J 3 bases, leaving 11 bases between the germline ends. In DNA, the CDR3 is TGCGCCAGCAGCTTGGTAGGGTCTGGGACAGATACGCAGTATTTT. Protein: CASSLVGSGTDTQYF.

The rearrangement joins TRBV6-2 or TRBV6-3 to TRBJ1-1; D ambiguous. The CDR3 extends over 13 amino acids. Germline V gene data show CDR1 as MNHEY and CDR2 as SVGEGT. V dropped 5 bases and J dropped 0 bases, with 7 bases sitting between them. The CDR3 DNA is TGTGCCAGCAGTCGGATTATGAACACTGAAGCTTTCTTT. It encodes CASSRIMNTEAFF.

This chain links TRBV10-2 with TRBJ2-7, with D tentatively TRBD2 (8 bases). V lost 8 bases and J lost 4, with 15 bases in between. CDR1 and CDR2 from the germline V gene are WSHSY and SAAADI. This CDR3 region has 13 residues. CDR3 DNA sequence: TGCGCCAGCGGTAGCGGGACAGCGTACGAGCAGTACTTC. Translation: CASGSGTAYEQYF.

The rearrangement links TRBV6-2 or TRBV6-3 to TRBJ1-1, with unresolved D. The ends were cut back, 2 bases at V and 4 bases at J, with 17 bases in the middle. Germline V gene lookup returns CDR1 MNHEY and CDR2 SVGEGT. CDR3 length: 16 residues. The CDR3 coding sequence is TGTGCCAGCAGTTACGGTTATATTGGCGGATCCACTGAAGCTTTCTTT. Residues: CASSYGYIGGSTEAFF.

The table lists this clone with a count of one. The J gene is TRBJ2-7, the V gene TRBV2; D uncertain. Germline CDR1 and CDR2: SNHLY and FYNNEI. CDR3 length equals 12 residues. V gave up 4 bases and J gave up 3 bases, with 7 bases separating them. In nucleotides, the CDR3 is TGTGCCAGCAGTGTTCAGAACTACGAGCAGTACTTC. This gives the protein CASSVQNYEQYF.

The genes are TRBV6-2 or TRBV6-3 and TRBJ1-1; no clear D gene. The CDR3 runs to 12 residues. Germline V gives CDR1 MNHEY, CDR2 SVGEGT. Trimming removed 2 bases at V and 3 bases at J, with 4 bases between. CDR3 sequence: CASSYRYTEAFF. The CDR3 DNA follows: TGTGCCAGCAGTTACAGGTACACTGAAGCTTTCTTT.

This clone has just a few counts. The gene calls are TRBV7-9 and TRBJ2-1, with D uncertain. The CDR3 is 15 amino acids. Germline V gene lookup returns CDR1 SEHNR and CDR2 FQNEAQ (reference sequence). The ends were cut back, 7 bases at V and 4 bases at J, with 17 bases in the middle. CDR3 bases: TGTGCCAGCACCCCGGGTCGCGCAAGATACAATGAGCAGTTCTTC. Its protein product is CASTPGRARYNEQFF.

The chain joins TRBV18 to TRBJ1-1, with D tentatively TRBD1 (5 bases). Germline V gene data show CDR1 as KGHSH and CDR2 as LQKENI. The CDR3 extends over 13 amino acids. Trimming took 4 bases from V and 1 from J, leaving 7 bases between them. CDR3 in DNA: TGTGCCAGCTCACGGGGGGGGAACACTGAAGCTTTCTTT. Translation gives CASSRGGNTEAFF. The whole variable domain, remainder taken from reference TRBV18 and TRBJ1-1, is NAGVMQNPRHLVRRRGQEARLRCSPMKGHSHVYWYRQLPEEGLKFMVYLQKENIIDESGMPKERFSAEFPKEGPSILRIQQVVRGDSAAYFCASSRGGNTEAFFGQGTRLTVV.

The chain recombines TRBV3-1 (or the pseudogene TRBV3-2) with TRBJ2-3; no clear D. There are 12 residues in the CDR3. V was pared by 3 bases and J by 2 bases, with 3 bases between. From germline, CDR1 is LGHDT and CDR2 YNNKEL (reference sequence). The CDR3 DNA sequence: TGTGCCAGCAGCCATGACACAGATACGCAGTATTTT. Protein product: CASSHDTDTQYF.

This chain links TRBV5-1 with TRBJ2-7; D gene ambiguous. V was clipped by 3 bases and J by 3 bases, with 4 bases between them. The germline gives CDR1 SGHRS, CDR2 YFSETQ. The CDR3 runs to 11 residues. CDR3 bases: TGCGCCAGCAGCTCCAACTACGAGCAGTACTTC. Its protein is CASSSNYEQYF.

The chain combines TRBV7-2 with TRBJ1-2; 7 bases map to TRBD1. Germline V gives CDR1 SGHTA, CDR2 FQGNSA. There are 13 residues in the CDR3. The ends lost 5 bases at V and 2 bases at J; junction bases unmatched: 2. CDR3 loop: CASSRDRNYGYTF. The CDR3 DNA sequence: TGTGCCAGCAGCAGGGACAGAAACTATGGCTACACCTTC.

The rearrangement joins TRBV9 to TRBJ2-5; 9 nucleotides line up with TRBD2. V gave up 0 bases and J gave up 4 bases; unmatched junction bases: 7. The V gene's germline CDR1 is SGDLS and CDR2 YYNGEE. CDR3 length: 16 residues. The CDR3 reads CASSVAGAGGTETQYF. The CDR3 nucleotides are TGTGCCAGCAGCGTAGCGGGTGCGGGAGGGACAGAGACCCAGTACTTC.